The entry below gives a single T cell receptor beta chain sequence along with its context. In the original analysis: Amplification with reference gene primers provided the estimates of nucleated cell counts. Only in-frame clones appear in the TCRdb table, and some are missing; sequencing was by immunoSEQ multiplex PCR. The V and J calls and the clone size are those of that table, but D and trimming were determined from the DNA. The data show about 400,000 clones, roughly 87% seen once. The data derive from a study of blood T cell repertoires in COVID-19. V was cut by 8 bases and J by 5 bases, with 13 bases left in between. This CDR3 comprises 13 residues. The germline gives CDR1 KGHSH, CDR2 LQKENI. Grouping used clinical history reported by participants in a survey and questionnaire. Before being deemed recovered, Cohort 3 donors had two negative PCRs, clearance, or symptom resolution.

The gene calls are TRBV18 and TRBJ1-5, with D possibly being TRBD1 (6 bases). What was sequenced was PBMCs or T cells enriched from blood (not recorded which). The receptor was derived from a woman in her 30s who had recovered from COVID-19. CDR3 DNA sequence: TGTGCCAGCACAAAGGACAGACATCAGCCCCAGCATTTT. Residues: CASTKDRHQPQHF. The full variable domain, in which reference TRBV18 and TRBJ1-5 provide the parts outside the CDR3, is NAGVMQNPRHLVRRRGQEARLRCSPMKGHSHVYWYRQLPEEGLKFMVYLQKENIIDESGMPKERFSAEFPKEGPSILRIQQVVRGDSAAYFCASTKDRHQPQHFGDGTRLSIL.